Listed below are T cell receptor beta chains from one sample, sequenced in a study of cytomegalovirus exposure and HLA in healthy donors. Some clones are missing from TCRdb's copy, which holds only in-frame ones; the method was immunoSEQ multiplex PCR. In the table there are about 160,000 clones, 65% to 85% of which are singletons. Sequenced input: PBMCs. The receptors originated from a male donor in good health and CMV-seropositive. Both conserved end residues are part of each CDR3. The D gene is left open where the match is weak. Size values are once, few and many counts, or a class for expanded clones, and some rows have none.

NA TRBJ2-1 NA TRBV5-1 TGCGCCAGCAGCTTTATGGGCGGGACTGGAGATGAGCAGTTCTTC CASSFMGGTGDEQFF
NA TRBJ2-7 TRBD2 TRBV7-9 TGTTCCAGCAGCTTTGTGGGGAGGGTCGAGCAGTACTTC CSSSFVGRVEQYF
few TRBJ1-1 NA TRBV2 TGTGCCAGCAGTGCCGACAGAAACACTGAAGCTTTCTTT CASSADRNTEAFF
NA TRBJ1-2 NA TRBV9 TGTGCCAGCAGCGTATTACAGGGCTATGGCTACACCTTC CASSVLQGYGYTF
NA TRBJ1-3 NA TRBV18 TGTGCCAGCTCACCCCTCCAGGATAGTCGAAACACCATATATTTT CASSPLQDSRNTIYF
once TRBJ1-3 NA TRBV13 TGTGCCAGCAGCTTAGCACAGTTCTCTGGAAACACCATATATTTT CASSLAQFSGNTIYF
few TRBJ1-6 TRBD1 TRBV18 TGTGCCAGCTCACCTGGGACAGATAATTCACCCCTCCACTTT CASSPGTDNSPLHF
NA TRBJ1-4 NA TRBV6-5 TGTGCCAGCAGTTATCTAGGTGGGAATGAAAAACTGTTTTTT CASSYLGGNEKLFF
NA TRBJ2-7 NA TRBV7-9 TGTGCCAGCAGCTTTGGGGGGAGCTCCTACGAGCAGTACTTC CASSFGGSSYEQYF
NA TRBJ1-4 TRBD1 TRBV28 TGTGCCAGCAGCACAGCCATTGGGACAGGGCTCGAAAAACTGTTTTTT CASSTAIGTGLEKLFF
few TRBJ1-6 NA TRBV7-9 TGTGCCTACCAAGGGAGGGGAGCGGAATCACCCCTCCACTTT CAYQGRGAESPLHF
NA TRBJ2-7 TRBD1 TRBV28 TGTGCCATCCTAGGGACAGGGGCCTCCTACGAGCAGTACTTC CAILGTGASYEQYF
NA TRBJ1-1 NA TRBV30 TGTGCCTGGAGTGTAGGGCAGGCGGGAAACACTGAAGCTTTCTTT CAWSVGQAGNTEAFF
NA TRBJ2-4 TRBD2 TRBV6-1 TGTGCCAGCCGAGAACCGGGACTAGGGAACATTCAGTACTTC CASREPGLGNIQYF
NA TRBJ2-5 NA TRBV19 TGTGCCAGTAGGGTGACAGACGGCCCGGGGACCCAGTACTTC CASRVTDGPGTQYF
NA TRBJ2-1 NA TRBV7-9 TGTGCCAGCACCCCCGGGACTCCCCCTCGGGAGCAGTTCTTC CASTPGTPPREQFF
NA TRBJ1-1 NA TRBV7-9 TGTGCCAGCAGCCCCCGCCCGCAGGGCGAGGTAGGGGTAGGAGCTGAAGCTTTCTTT CASSPRPQGEVGVGAEAFF
NA TRBJ2-5 NA TRBV20-1 TGCAGTCCGCGGGTCCAAGAGACCCAGTACTTC CSPRVQETQYF
NA TRBJ1-5 TRBD1 TRBV5-8 TGTGCCAGCACCCTAAGGACAGGCCCCCTCCTATTGGGCAATCAGCCCCAGCATTTT CASTLRTGPLLLGNQPQHF
few TRBJ1-6 NA TRBV9 TGTGCCAGCAGCGTAGGAGGGAAAGCTTTTGATTCACCCCTCCACTTT CASSVGGKAFDSPLHF
NA TRBJ2-3 TRBD2 TRBV5-1 TGCGCCAGCAGCGAGGGGACTAGCGGGAGGACAGATACGCAGTATTTT CASSEGTSGRTDTQYF
once TRBJ2-1 NA TRBV13 TGTGCCAGCAGCTTAGGCCTAAGCGGAAGCTCCTACAATGAGCAGTTCTTC CASSLGLSGSSYNEQFF
NA TRBJ1-5 TRBD1 TRBV27 TGTGCCAGCAGTTTATCCGTCGGGACAGGGAACTGGCAGCCCCAGCATTTT CASSLSVGTGNWQPQHF
NA TRBJ2-4 NA TRBV27 TGTGCCAGCAGTTTAGGAGGGGCCTTAGCCAAAAACATTCAGTACTTC CASSLGGALAKNIQYF
NA TRBJ2-3 TRBD2 TRBV7-7 TGTGCTTTGGGGGGGGGAGGGCCGTCAGATACGCAGTATTTT CALGGGGPSDTQYF
NA TRBJ2-1 TRBD2 TRBV11-2 TGTGCCAGCAGCTTAGATCGACTAGCGGGCACCTACAATGAGCAGTTCTTC CASSLDRLAGTYNEQFF
few TRBJ2-2 TRBD2 TRBV28 TGTGCCAGCAGTGGATCGACTAGCGGGAGGGCCGTCACCGGGGAGCTGTTTTTT CASSGSTSGRAVTGELFF
NA TRBJ2-1 NA TRBV29-1 TGCAGCGTCGCAGGTTGGGGGGGCCTATACAATGAGCAGTTCTTC CSVAGWGGLYNEQFF
few TRBJ1-3 NA TRBV7-9 TGTGCCAGCACCTCCTCCGGGAGGGTAAACACCATATATTTT CASTSSGRVNTIYF
NA TRBJ2-7 NA TRBV6-6 TGTGCCAGCAGAGGGGAAGGACGGAGCCGCTACGAGCAGTACTTC CASRGEGRSRYEQYF
NA TRBJ1-2 TRBD1 TRBV6-5 TGTGCCAGCAGCCGGACAGGGGAAGGCTACACCTTC CASSRTGEGYTF
NA TRBJ2-7 TRBD2 TRBV28 TGTGCCAGCAGTCTTACCGGGACTAGCGGGAGCTACGAGCAGTACTTC CASSLTGTSGSYEQYF
NA TRBJ1-6 TRBD1 TRBV5-6 TGTGCCAGCAGCCTCGGTGGGACAGGTTCGCCACCCCTCCACTTT CASSLGGTGSPPLHF
NA TRBJ2-1 NA TRBV9 TGTGCCAGCAGTCCCGCCGCGAGAGGCTACAATGAGCAGTTCTTC CASSPAARGYNEQFF
NA TRBJ1-1 NA TRBV19 TGTGCCAGTAGTATTCTACGACAGACCCTCAGCACTGAAGCTTTCTTT CASSILRQTLSTEAFF
NA TRBJ2-1 TRBD2 TRBV4-2 TGTGCCAGCAGCTTACTAAGAGCGGGAGGGAACAATGAGCAGTTCTTC CASSLLRAGGNNEQFF
NA TRBJ2-5 NA TRBV7-9 TGTGCCAGCAGCGCCTCGGGGGAGACCCAGTACTTC CASSASGETQYF
medium-sized TRBJ2-7 TRBD1 TRBV7-9 TGTGCCAGCGGCTTAGCGGACAGGGGGACCAACGAGCAGTACTTC CASGLADRGTNEQYF
NA TRBJ2-7 NA TRBV19 TGTGCCAGTAGTATCGGAACAGGCCCCTACGAGCAGTACTTC CASSIGTGPYEQYF
once TRBJ1-5 NA TRBV18 TGTGCCAGCTCACCTCCGCTGGGTCCGGGTCAGCCCCAGCATTTT CASSPPLGPGQPQHF
NA TRBJ2-7 NA TRBV11-3 TGTGCCAGCAGCTTACTGGCAATCCACGAGCAGTACTTC CASSLLAIHEQYF
NA TRBJ2-7 TRBD2 TRBV6-1 TGTGCCAGCAGTGATATAACTAGCGGGATCTACGAGCAGTACTTC CASSDITSGIYEQYF
NA TRBJ2-7 NA TRBV7-9 TGTTCTATCCTAGCGCCTATCGGGGAGCAGTACTTC CSILAPIGEQYF
few TRBJ2-7 TRBD2 TRBV27 TGTGCCAGCAGGACTAGCAGTTACGAGCAGTACTTC CASRTSSYEQYF
NA TRBJ2-5 NA TRBV5-4 TGTGCCAGCAGCTCCGTAGCGGAGGCGGAGACCCAGTACTTC CASSSVAEAETQYF
NA TRBJ2-3 NA TRBV7-2 TGTGCCAGCAGCTCTGACTACCTAAGCACAGATACGCAGTATTTT CASSSDYLSTDTQYF
few TRBJ1-3 NA TRBV7-9 TGTTCCAGCAGCTTAGCCGTAACAAACTCTGGAAACACCATATATTTT CSSSLAVTNSGNTIYF
few TRBJ2-1 TRBD2 TRBV6-1 TGTGCCAGCACGAGCGGGAGGGCCAACAATGAGCAGTTCTTC CASTSGRANNEQFF
NA TRBJ1-6 TRBD1 TRBV18 TGTGCCAGCTCACAGGACAGGGTCGCCTATAATTCACCCCTCCACTTT CASSQDRVAYNSPLHF
NA TRBJ1-2 TRBD1 TRBV18 TGTGCCAGCTCGTGGGACAGGGGGCTAAGGGAAGGCTACACCTTC CASSWDRGLREGYTF
NA TRBJ1-2 NA TRBV25-1 TGTGCCAGCAGTGAATCCATGGAGGGTTGGTATGGCTACACCTTC CASSESMEGWYGYTF
NA TRBJ2-7 TRBD1 TRBV7-9 TGTTCCAGCAGCGCCACACAGGGGCAGGTTTACGAGCAGTACTTC CSSSATQGQVYEQYF
NA TRBJ1-1 NA TRBV11-2 TGTGCCAGCAGCTCGGGACTGTCCAACACTGAAGCTTTCTTT CASSSGLSNTEAFF
NA TRBJ2-5 NA TRBV5-1 TGCGCCAGCAAAGAGGGAGAGACCCAGTACTTC CASKEGETQYF
NA TRBJ1-6 NA TRBV7-6 TGTGCCAGCAGCTTAGCGGGCATCCGTGACAATTCACCCCTCCACTTT CASSLAGIRDNSPLHF
NA TRBJ2-7 NA TRBV13 TGTGCCAGCAGCTTCCTAGCCAGATCCTACGAGCAGTACTTC CASSFLARSYEQYF
once TRBJ2-7 NA TRBV11-2 TGTGCCAGCAGTTTGGGGGGAGGGGGGGGCTACGAGCAGTACTTC CASSLGGGGGYEQYF
NA TRBJ2-7 TRBD1 TRBV11-3 TGTGCCAGCAGCGGCAGGGGGTCTACCTACGAGCAGTACTTC CASSGRGSTYEQYF
few TRBJ2-5 TRBD2 TRBV9 TGTGCCAGCAGCGGGGGACTAGCGGGAGGGATGCCCCTTAAAGAGACCCAGTACTTC CASSGGLAGGMPLKETQYF